Each of the 5 T cell receptor beta chains below was sequenced from the same sample in a study of blood T cell repertoires in COVID-19. Here immunoSEQ multiplex PCR was the method, and the copy in TCRdb shows in-frame clones only, minus some. This sample yields almost 40,000 clones, of which around 85% are seen a single time; less than 4.5% belongs to the top ten. The sample comprised peripheral blood. Receptors were obtained from a man aged 55 to 69 with acute or convalescent COVID-19.

This chain uses TRBV19 with TRBJ1-5; maybe TRBD1 (5 bases). V lost 3 bases to trimming and J lost 0 bases, with 9 bases between them. Germline V gene lookup returns CDR1 LNHDA and CDR2 SQIVND (reference sequence). This CDR3 has 15 amino acids. Written as DNA, the CDR3 is TGTGCCAGTAGTATCCAGGGATATAGCAATCAGCCCCAGCATTTT. It yields the protein CASSIQGYSNQPQHF. Based on the CDR3 plus reference TRBV19 and TRBJ1-5, the full variable domain is DGGITQSPKYLFRKEGQNVTLSCEQNLNHDAMYWYRQDPGQGLRLIYYSQIVNDFQKGDIAEGYSVSREKKESFPLTVTSAQKNPTAFYLCASSIQGYSNQPQHFGDGTRLSIL.

The genes are TRBV5-1 and TRBJ1-5, with D possibly being TRBD1 (5 bases). Germline loops: CDR1 SGHRS, CDR2 YFSETQ. The V end was cut by 3 bases, the J end by 1 base, with 11 bases between. The CDR3 spans 15 residues. The CDR3 region has the DNA TGCGCCAGCAGCTCTTCGGGGGGAAGCAATCAGCCCCAGCATTTT. Protein sequence: CASSSSGGSNQPQHF.

This clone was counted between two and nine times. The rearrangement uses TRBV30 and TRBJ1-5, with D uncertain. CDR3 size: 14 residues. V lost 0 bases and J lost 0, with 6 bases in between. From germline, CDR1 is GTSNPN and CDR2 SVGIG (reference sequence). The CDR3 nucleotides read TGTGCCTGGAGTGTCGGGGTTAGCAATCAGCCCCAGCATTTT. Its protein is CAWSVGVSNQPQHF.

The chain joins TRBV5-6 to TRBJ1-2, with D hard to call. In germline, CDR1 is SGHDT, CDR2 YYEEEE. There are 13 residues in the CDR3. Deletions cut 1 base from V and 2 bases from J, with 6 bases between. The CDR3, as DNA: TGTGCCAGCAGCTTGCCGTCCAACTATGGCTACACCTTC. Its translation: CASSLPSNYGYTF.

The chain uses TRBV19 and TRBJ1-5; 7 bases agree with TRBD1. J was trimmed by 6 bases and V by 8 bases; bases with no gene match: 10. The CDR3 extends over 14 amino acids. Germline assignment: CDR1 LNHDA and CDR2 SQIVND (reference sequence). CDR3 amino acids: CASADRAQGQPQHF. The CDR3 bases are TGTGCCAGTGCTGACAGGGCCCAAGGTCAGCCCCAGCATTTT.